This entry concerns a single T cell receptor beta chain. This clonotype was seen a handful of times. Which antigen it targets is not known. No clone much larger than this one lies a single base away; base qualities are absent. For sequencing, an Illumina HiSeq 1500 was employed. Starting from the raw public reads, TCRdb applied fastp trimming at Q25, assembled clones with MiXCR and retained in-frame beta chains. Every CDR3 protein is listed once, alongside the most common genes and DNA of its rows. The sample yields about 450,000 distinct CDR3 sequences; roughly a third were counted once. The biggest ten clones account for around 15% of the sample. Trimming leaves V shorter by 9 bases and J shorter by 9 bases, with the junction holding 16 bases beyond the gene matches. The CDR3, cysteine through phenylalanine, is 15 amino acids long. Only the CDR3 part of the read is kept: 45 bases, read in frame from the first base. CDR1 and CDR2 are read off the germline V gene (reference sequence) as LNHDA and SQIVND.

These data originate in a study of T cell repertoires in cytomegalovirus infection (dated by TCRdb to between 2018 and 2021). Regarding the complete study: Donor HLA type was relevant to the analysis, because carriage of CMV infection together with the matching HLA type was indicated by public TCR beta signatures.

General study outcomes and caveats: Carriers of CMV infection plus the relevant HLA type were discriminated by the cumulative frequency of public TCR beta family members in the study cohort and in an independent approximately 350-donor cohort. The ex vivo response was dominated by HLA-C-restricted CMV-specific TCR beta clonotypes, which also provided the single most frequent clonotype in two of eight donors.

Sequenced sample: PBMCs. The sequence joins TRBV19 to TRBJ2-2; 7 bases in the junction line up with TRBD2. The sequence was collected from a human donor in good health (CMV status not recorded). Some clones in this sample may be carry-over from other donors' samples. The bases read TGTGCCAGCCGAACCAGCGGGGAACGTCTAAGGGAGCTGTTTTTT. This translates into CASRTSGERLRELFF. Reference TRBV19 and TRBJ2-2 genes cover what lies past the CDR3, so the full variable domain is DGGITQSPKYLFRKEGQNVTLSCEQNLNHDAMYWYRQDPGQGLRLIYYSQIVNDFQKGDIAEGYSVSREKKESFPLTVTSAQKNPTAFYLCASRTSGERLRELFFGEGSRLTVL.